This paragraph covers one T cell receptor beta chain sequence. Its antigen is as yet unknown. The data are from a study of T cell responses to AZD1222 COVID-19 vaccine. Whole-study results and caveats: Regions 160-218 and 743-854 dominated among vaccine-associated CD4 TCRs spanning spike.

Profiled with immunoSEQ multiplex PCR; TCRdb holds only in-frame clones, not every one. The table includes 25,000 or so clones, more than 75% detected once. It was second doses at about 4 or about 12 weeks that were pooled. Sequencing used peripheral blood, obtained 28 days after the second AZD1222 dose. The receptor was isolated from an adult who received the AZD1222 COVID-19 vaccine.

CDR3 loop: CAISAGTGKGSGNTIYF. CDR3 coding DNA: TGTGCCATCAGTGCGGGGACAGGTAAAGGCTCTGGAAACACCATATATTTT. The chain has TRBV10-3 and TRBJ1-3, with TRBD1 identical over 8 bases. CDR1 and CDR2 from the germline V gene are ENHRY and SYGVKD. The CDR3 is 17 amino acids. J was trimmed by 0 bases and V by 4 bases; bases with no gene match: 8.